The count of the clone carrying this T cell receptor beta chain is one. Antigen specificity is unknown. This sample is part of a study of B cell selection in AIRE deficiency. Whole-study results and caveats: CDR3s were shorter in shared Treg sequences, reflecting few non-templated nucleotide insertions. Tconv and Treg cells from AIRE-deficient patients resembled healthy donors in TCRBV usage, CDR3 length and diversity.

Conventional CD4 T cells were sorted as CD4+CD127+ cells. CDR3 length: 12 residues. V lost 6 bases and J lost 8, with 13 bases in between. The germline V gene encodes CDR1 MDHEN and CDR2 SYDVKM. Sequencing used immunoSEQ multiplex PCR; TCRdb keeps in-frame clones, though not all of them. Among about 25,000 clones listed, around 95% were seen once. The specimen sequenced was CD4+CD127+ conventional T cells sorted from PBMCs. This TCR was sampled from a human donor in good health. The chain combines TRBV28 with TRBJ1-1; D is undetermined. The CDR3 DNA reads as TGTGCCAGCAGCCCTTACATGGGCGAAGCTTTCTTT. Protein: CASSPYMGEAFF.